This TCR beta chain was retrieved from a study of control samples from healthy donors and cancer patients. Produced via immunoSEQ multiplex PCR; TCRdb's table is partial and in-frame only. The sample includes some 150,000 clones, around 94% of them seen just once. The specimen sequenced was blood. The TCR sequence derives from a middle-aged man in good health.

The CDR3 spells CASSTQGNTIYF. In DNA form, the CDR3 reads TGTGCCAGCAGCACTCAAGGAAACACCATATATTTT. The rearrangement links TRBV3-1 (or the pseudogene TRBV3-2) to TRBJ1-3, with D uncertain. The CDR3 loop spans 12 amino acids. Germline CDR1 reads LGHDT; CDR2 reads YNNKEL (reference sequence). The V gene lost 5 bases and the J gene lost 4 bases, with 6 bases spanning the gap.